Listed below are T cell receptor beta chains from one sample, sequenced in a study of regulatory T cells in long-lasting Graves disease. Via MiXCR, TCRdb re-called the multiplex PCR reads, giving one row per CDR3 protein. The repertoire holds approximately 360,000 distinct CDR3 sequences, with 10% to 15% as singletons. These data also formed part of another study, on T cells in Graves' hyperthyroidism and ophthalmopathy.

The sample was peripheral blood mononuclear cells (PBMCs), taken at new diagnosis, from a patient treated with antithyroid drugs. These receptors were obtained from a woman aged 18-29 years with Graves disease. Both conserved end residues are trimmed from each CDR3.

ASSSGDSIKTQY,TRBJ2-5,TRBV27
ASSRTGVSTEAF,TRBJ1-1,TRBV19
SARDPDSASSTDTQY,TRBJ2-3,TRBV20-1
ATSAGGSSYNEQF,TRBJ2-1,TRBV24-1
ASSLTLSSGYNEQF,TRBJ2-1,TRBV28
ASSQVTDRYSPLH,TRBJ1-6,TRBV4-2
ATSDLGLAGGPGYNEQF,TRBJ2-1,TRBV24-1
ASSWAVRAEDTQY,TRBJ2-3,TRBV7-2
ASSGDRHNSPLH,TRBJ1-6,TRBV9
VSSLDGVSTDTQY,TRBJ2-3,TRBV5-5
ASSVSGANEQF,TRBJ2-1,TRBV7-3
SARDSGLALSQF,TRBJ2-1,TRBV20-1
ASRRTSNEQF,TRBJ2-1,TRBV19